One sample yielded the 18 T cell receptor beta chains listed below, sequenced in a study of T cell repertoires in cytomegalovirus infection. Their cognate antigens are unknown. Using its own MiXCR run on the reads, TCRdb lists one record per CDR3 protein. The data contain 600,000 to 700,000 distinct CDR3 sequences, roughly 36% of them singletons. The source material was cultured PBMCs, sampled from culture after CMV antigen stimulation. These receptors were obtained from a human donor in good health (CMV status not recorded). Some clones in this sample may be carry-over from other donors' samples.

The chain joins TRBV7-8 to TRBJ2-3; D is undetermined. In germline, CDR1 is SGHVS, CDR2 FQNEAQ. V shed 3 bases and J shed 3 bases, with 7 bases lying between them. The CDR3 contains 13 residues. Here the CDR3 DNA reads TGTGCCAGCAGCTTTATTAGGACAGATACGCAGTATTTT. Translated: CASSFIRTDTQYF.

This clonotype was counted many times. The genes are TRBV12-3 or TRBV12-4 and TRBJ1-1; D perhaps matches TRBD1 (6 bases). The CDR3 runs to 14 residues. Trimming left V 6 bases short and J 4 bases short, with 15 bases between. The CDR3 DNA sequence: TGTGCCAGCAGCTTATTACAGGGTGGCACTGAAGCTTTCTTT. Its protein product is CASSLLQGGTEAFF.

This chain uses TRBV10-3 with TRBJ1-4; the match to TRBD1 covers 10 bases. Germline values: CDR1 ENHRY, CDR2 SYGVKD. V gave up 4 bases and J gave up 6 bases; unmatched junction bases: 2. This CDR3 has 14 residues. The CDR3, as DNA: TGTGCCATCAGTGCGGGACAGGGGTATGAAAAACTGTTTTTT. This codes for CAISAGQGYEKLFF.

The J gene is TRBJ1-6, the V gene TRBV20-1, with D perhaps matching TRBD1 (5 bases). From germline, CDR1 is DFQATT and CDR2 SNEGSKA (reference sequence). Deletions cut 1 base from V and 4 bases from J, with 11 bases between. This CDR3 is built from 15 residues. The CDR3 loop reads CSARASTAYNSPLHF. The CDR3 nucleotides read TGCAGTGCTAGAGCCTCGACAGCGTATAATTCACCCCTCCACTTT.

The chain employs TRBV5-6 and TRBJ2-5; possibly TRBD2 for D (5 bases). V lost 0 bases, J lost 7 bases, and 13 bases lay in between. Looked up from germline, CDR1 is SGHDT and CDR2 is YYEEEE. The CDR3 runs 14 residues. CDR3 sequence: CASSLGTSFVTQYF. The CDR3 nucleotides are TGTGCCAGCAGCTTGGGAACTAGTTTCGTGACCCAGTACTTC.

The rearrangement links TRBV7-6 to TRBJ2-7; the D gene is possibly TRBD2 (5 bases). Trimming took off 1 base at V and 4 bases at J, with 14 bases between the two ends. This CDR3 is 15 amino acids long. The germline V gene encodes CDR1 SGHVS and CDR2 FNYEAQ. The CDR3 spells CASSLVVGGEYEQYF. The CDR3 bases are TGTGCCAGCAGCTTAGTGGTAGGAGGAGAATACGAGCAGTACTTC.

The chain recombines TRBV20-1 with TRBJ1-6; D ambiguous. Germline V CDR1 and CDR2: DFQATT, SNEGSKA (reference sequence). V was pared by 5 bases and J by 0 bases, with 14 bases between. The CDR3 contains 16 residues. DNA for the CDR3: TGCAGTGCTGCTCCCGGGCCAAGCTCCTATAATTCACCCCTCCACTTT. This translates into CSAAPGPSSYNSPLHF.

This clonotype was detected many times. The chain links TRBV7-9 to TRBJ2-3; TRBD1 agrees at 7 bases. After removal of 5 bases from V and 4 bases from J, the junction contained 3 bases not matched to a gene. Germline V gives CDR1 SEHNR, CDR2 FQNEAQ (reference sequence). This CDR3 spans 13 amino acids. The CDR3 DNA reads as TGTGCCAGCAGCCCCGGGACAGCAGATACGCAGTATTTT. It yields the protein CASSPGTADTQYF.

The V gene is TRBV7-6, the J gene TRBJ2-5, with unresolved D. The ends were cut back, 4 bases at V and 4 bases at J, with 7 bases in the middle. CDR1 and CDR2 (germline): SGHVS, FNYEAQ. The CDR3 sequence is 12 residues long. CDR3 region: CASSSPLETQYF. CDR3 bases: TGTGCCAGCAGCTCCCCTCTAGAGACCCAGTACTTC.

This clonotype was picked up a small number of times. This chain joins TRBV12-3 or TRBV12-4 and TRBJ2-5; TRBD2 aligns across 7 bases. There are 14 residues in the CDR3. The V gene end was trimmed by 7 bases and the J gene end by 3 bases; junction bases not matched to a gene: 8. This CDR3 is CASTIAGEEETQYF. The CDR3 DNA follows: TGTGCCAGCACCATCGCGGGGGAAGAAGAGACCCAGTACTTC.

This clonotype has just one count. V usage is TRBV2 and J usage is TRBJ2-5, with D possibly TRBD2 on 6 matching bases. CDR1 is SNHLY, CDR2 FYNNEI, per germline. Trimming removed 6 bases at V and 6 bases at J, with 17 bases between. The CDR3 contains 14 residues. The CDR3 region has the DNA TGTGCCAGCAGCGAGTCGCCAGGGAGGAAGACCCAGTACTTC. Translation: CASSESPGRKTQYF.

This chain uses TRBV6-5 with TRBJ2-5; the D gene is possibly TRBD2 (5 bases). CDR3 length: 14 amino acids. V dropped 2 bases and J dropped 5 bases, with 12 bases sitting between them. Germline CDR1 MNHEY, CDR2 SVGAGI. CDR3 region: CASSYGRGGETQYF. CDR3 in DNA: TGTGCCAGCAGTTACGGGCGAGGCGGGGAGACCCAGTACTTC.

This clonotype has only a few counts. This rearrangement joins TRBV19 to TRBJ2-6; D may be TRBD1 (6 bases). The V end lost 3 bases, the J end lost 0 bases, and 12 bases lay between the germline ends. Germline CDR1 LNHDA, CDR2 SQIVND (reference sequence). The CDR3 has 17 amino acids. CDR3 bases: TGTGCCAGTAGTATCCGGGACACCCCCTCTGGGGCCAACGTCCTGACTTTC. Residues: CASSIRDTPSGANVLTF.

The chain joins TRBV7-8 to TRBJ2-5; D may be TRBD2 (6 bases). The CDR3 consists of 13 residues. Between the trimmed V and J ends, which lost 8 bases and 9 bases, there was a span of 19 bases. Germline V gene lookup returns CDR1 SGHVS and CDR2 FQNEAQ. CDR3 nucleotides: TGTGCCAGCGGGGGGTTTTCCTACGGGGCCCAGTACTTC. Amino acids: CASGGFSYGAQYF.

This clonotype was recorded a few times. The chain recombines TRBV6-5 with TRBJ2-2; 7 bases line up with TRBD1. Germline V gene lookup returns CDR1 MNHEY and CDR2 SVGAGI. The CDR3 runs 13 residues. J gave up 5 bases and V 7 bases, and 4 bases lay outside the gene matches. DNA for the CDR3: TGTGCCAGCATGGACAGGCCTACCGGGGAGCTGTTTTTT. Protein: CASMDRPTGELFF.

V usage is TRBV6-5 and J usage is TRBJ2-1, with 12 bases aligning to TRBD2. With 2 bases clipped from V and 6 bases from J, the junction kept 2 bases outside the gene matches. The CDR3 sequence is 15 residues long. Germline V gene data show CDR1 as MNHEY and CDR2 as SVGAGI. The CDR3 nucleotides are TGTGCCAGCAGTTACCCGGGACTAGCGGGCAATGAGCAGTTCTTC. This encodes CASSYPGLAGNEQFF.

This clonotype was detected only a few times. The J gene is TRBJ1-5, the V gene TRBV11-2, with a tentative D call TRBD1 (5 bases). There are 16 residues in the CDR3. The germline CDR1 and CDR2 sequences are SGHAT and FQNNGV. Trimming removed 5 bases at V and 2 bases at J, with 16 bases between. The CDR3 DNA reads TGTGCCAGCAGCCTAGGAAGGGGATCGCGCAATCAGCCCCAGCATTTT. It translates to CASSLGRGSRNQPQHF. The full variable domain, its missing parts supplied by reference TRBV11-2 and TRBJ1-5, is EAGVAQSPRYKIIEKRQSVAFWCNPISGHATLYWYQQILGQGPKLLIQFQNNGVVDDSQLPKDRFSAERLKGVDSTLKIQPAKLEDSAVYLCASSLGRGSRNQPQHFGDGTRLSIL.

This clonotype was seen only once. The chain joins TRBV6-1 to TRBJ1-5; a possible D gene is TRBD1 (6 bases). CDR1 is MNHNS and CDR2 is SASEGT in the germline V gene. The CDR3 spans 15 residues. Trimming left V 7 bases short and J 3 bases short, with 16 bases between. Written as DNA, the CDR3 is TGTGCCAGCACCCAAAGGGGGACATCCAATCAGCCCCAGCATTTT. This gives the protein CASTQRGTSNQPQHF.